Listed below are T cell receptor beta chains from one sample, sequenced in a study of blood T cell repertoires in COVID-19. The method was immunoSEQ multiplex PCR; TCRdb's version includes in-frame clones alone and lacks a portion of them. The sample consists of about 210,000 clones, around 83% of them appearing once. Sequenced sample: peripheral blood. The source is a man aged 35 to 55 who had recovered from COVID-19. CDR3s include the opening cysteine and the closing phenylalanine or tryptophan. D genes are given only for firm matches. A clone size is listed for some rows: how often the clone was seen (once, few, many), or a class if it is expanded.

V gene	D gene	J gene	clone size	CDR3 protein	CDR3 DNA
TRBV5-1	TRBD1	TRBJ2-7	few	CASSPGQGVYEQYF	TGCGCCAGCAGCCCGGGACAGGGAGTCTACGAGCAGTACTTC
TRBV2	.	TRBJ2-7	.	CASSVRPDSSYEQYF	TGTGCCAGCAGTGTGAGGCCGGACAGCTCCTACGAGCAGTACTTC
TRBV21-1	.	TRBJ1-3	.	CASSKVTVRGNTIYF	TGTGCCAGCAGCAAAGTGACAGTACGTGGGAACACCATATATTTT
TRBV5-6	.	TRBJ2-7	.	CASSLGEWRNEQYF	TGTGCCAGCAGCTTGGGGGAGTGGAGAAACGAGCAGTACTTC
TRBV18	.	TRBJ2-1	.	CASSLAASYNEQFF	TGTGCCAGCTCACTAGCGGCTTCCTACAATGAGCAGTTCTTC
TRBV30	TRBD1	TRBJ1-5	.	CAWSEGASNQPQHF	TGTGCCTGGAGCGAGGGGGCAAGCAATCAGCCCCAGCATTTT
TRBV30	TRBD1	TRBJ1-1	.	CAWTRGTEAFF	TGTGCCTGGACCAGGGGGACTGAAGCTTTCTTT
TRBV2	TRBD1	TRBJ1-1	.	CASSGDRFEAEAFF	TGTGCCAGCAGTGGGGACAGGTTTGAGGCTGAAGCTTTCTTT
TRBV5-1	TRBD1	TRBJ2-7	few	CASSVGQGHDEQYF	TGCGCCAGCAGCGTGGGACAGGGGCACGACGAGCAGTACTTC
TRBV7-8	TRBD1	TRBJ1-6	.	CASSQSGGGSYNSPLHF	TGTGCCAGCAGCCAGTCAGGGGGAGGCTCCTATAATTCACCCCTCCACTTT
TRBV18	.	TRBJ2-1	few	CASSQQSYNEQFF	TGTGCCAGCTCACAACAGTCTTACAATGAGCAGTTCTTC
TRBV3-1/TRBV3-2	.	TRBJ2-5	.	CASSHDSYQETQYF	TGTGCCAGCAGCCACGACAGCTATCAAGAGACCCAGTACTTC
TRBV5-1	.	TRBJ2-2	.	CASSLVRVDGELFF	TGCGCCAGCAGCTTGGTCAGGGTGGACGGGGAGCTGTTTTTT
TRBV5-1	TRBD1	TRBJ2-7	.	CASSPGDSFYEQYF	TGCGCCAGCAGCCCCGGGGACAGTTTCTACGAGCAGTACTTC
TRBV6-2/TRBV6-3	.	TRBJ1-5	.	CASSYGAQGHYSNQPQHF	TGTGCCAGCAGTTACGGTGCCCAGGGACATTATAGCAATCAGCCCCAGCATTTT
TRBV29-1	TRBD1	TRBJ2-7	.	CSAGQGFYEQYF	TGCAGCGCGGGACAGGGGTTCTACGAGCAGTACTTC
TRBV30	TRBD1	TRBJ1-2	.	CAWRPLARGAYGYTF	TGTGCCTGGAGACCCCTAGCCAGGGGGGCGTATGGCTACACCTTC
TRBV7-2	.	TRBJ1-3	few	CASSVTVTSGNTIYF	TGTGCCAGCAGTGTGACAGTCACCTCTGGAAACACCATATATTTT
TRBV2	TRBD2	TRBJ2-5	once	CASQTGGEETQYF	TGTGCCAGCCAAACGGGGGGGGAAGAGACCCAGTACTTC
TRBV5-5	TRBD1	TRBJ1-2	.	CASSLTGGAAGYTF	TGTGCCAGCAGCCTTACAGGGGGCGCAGCTGGCTACACCTTC
TRBV27	.	TRBJ2-5	.	CASRDSYQKTQYF	TGTGCCAGCAGGGACAGCTATCAAAAGACCCAGTACTTC
TRBV20-1	.	TRBJ1-1	.	CSARQGSEAFF	TGCAGTGCTAGACAGGGGTCTGAAGCTTTCTTT
TRBV7-9	.	TRBJ2-3	.	CASSISTDTQYF	TGTGCCAGCAGCATTTCTACAGATACGCAGTATTTT
TRBV30	.	TRBJ2-6	few	CAWSGASGANVLTF	TGTGCCTGGAGTGGAGCCTCTGGGGCCAACGTCCTGACTTTC
TRBV29-1	.	TRBJ1-2	.	CSVRRSGSGYTF	TGCAGCGTCCGTCGGAGCGGGTCTGGCTACACCTTC
TRBV7-2	.	TRBJ2-1	.	CASSFGPYNEQFF	TGTGCCAGCAGCTTTGGCCCCTACAATGAGCAGTTCTTC
TRBV27	.	TRBJ2-2	.	CASSQVRGAGELFF	TGTGCCAGCTCCCAGGTGCGGGGCGCTGGGGAGCTGTTTTTT
TRBV11-2	.	TRBJ1-6	.	CASSLMGGGGHGPLHF	TGTGCCAGCAGCTTAATGGGAGGGGGGGGTCATGGTCCCCTCCACTTT
TRBV19	.	TRBJ1-5	.	CASDETGGNQPQHF	TGTGCCAGCGACGAGACGGGAGGCAATCAGCCCCAGCATTTT
TRBV4-1	TRBD1	TRBJ2-3	.	CASSQAPGGDTQYF	TGCGCCAGCAGCCAAGCTCCAGGGGGCGATACGCAGTATTTT
TRBV20-1	.	TRBJ2-5	.	CARETQYF	TGCGCCCGGGAGACCCAGTACTTC
TRBV11-2	TRBD1	TRBJ2-4	many	CASSLAQGGQVKNIQYF	TGTGCCAGCAGCTTAGCCCAAGGGGGACAGGTCAAAAACATTCAGTACTTC
TRBV6-1	.	TRBJ2-1	.	CASSGGRPGAYNEQFF	TGTGCCAGCAGTGGGGGACGGCCGGGGGCCTACAATGAGCAGTTCTTC
TRBV5-4	.	TRBJ1-2	.	CASSLEGGLTSYTF	TGTGCCAGCAGCTTAGAAGGGGGATTAACGAGCTACACCTTC
TRBV13	TRBD2	TRBJ2-1	.	CASSYEGTSYNEQFF	TGTGCCAGCAGCTACGAAGGGACTAGCTACAATGAGCAGTTCTTC
TRBV7-8	TRBD2	TRBJ2-7	.	CASSPPRKIAGVEEQYF	TGTGCCAGCAGCCCACCTCGTAAAATAGCGGGAGTTGAGGAGCAGTACTTC
TRBV7-2	.	TRBJ2-7	.	CASSSTHGLFPYEQYF	TGTGCCAGCAGCTCCACACATGGACTTTTCCCATACGAGCAGTACTTC
TRBV30	.	TRBJ1-5	.	CAWSDRDQPQHF	TGTGCCTGGAGTGACAGGGACCAGCCCCAGCATTTT
TRBV5-1	.	TRBJ2-5	.	CASSLNAVQETQYF	TGCGCCAGCAGCTTGAACGCAGTTCAAGAGACCCAGTACTTC
TRBV5-4	.	TRBJ2-2	few	CASSLRTTRAGELFF	TGTGCCAGCAGCTTAAGGACAACCCGCGCCGGGGAGCTGTTTTTT
TRBV19	.	TRBJ2-2	.	CASSIVAAMNTGELFF	TGTGCCAGTAGTATAGTGGCAGCGATGAACACCGGGGAGCTGTTTTTT
TRBV15	.	TRBJ1-1	.	CATSRDPGSTEAFF	TGTGCCACCAGCAGAGATCCGGGTTCCACTGAAGCTTTCTTT
TRBV9	TRBD1	TRBJ1-2	.	CASSPGQDYYGYTF	TGTGCCAGCAGCCCCGGACAGGACTATTATGGCTACACCTTC
TRBV9	.	TRBJ2-1	.	CASSPWTARGYNEQFF	TGTGCCAGCAGCCCATGGACAGCTCGGGGCTACAATGAGCAGTTCTTC
TRBV7-8	.	TRBJ1-2	once	CASSLDGLSNYGYTF	TGTGCCAGCAGCTTAGATGGCCTCTCTAACTATGGCTACACCTTC
TRBV19	.	TRBJ1-4	.	CASSFPGRVEKLFF	TGTGCCAGTAGCTTCCCTGGGCGGGTTGAAAAACTGTTTTTT
TRBV5-1	TRBD1	TRBJ1-1	.	CASRLVPGTGGTEAFF	TGCGCCAGCAGACTAGTCCCCGGGACAGGGGGCACTGAAGCTTTCTTT
TRBV7-2	TRBD1	TRBJ2-7	.	CASSHDRGYEQYF	TGTGCCAGCAGCCACGACAGGGGTTACGAGCAGTACTTC
TRBV6-2/TRBV6-3	.	TRBJ1-6	.	CASSAGQSNSPLHF	TGTGCCAGCAGCGCCGGACAGAGTAATTCACCCCTCCACTTT
TRBV18	TRBD2	TRBJ2-7	.	CASSPQSLLAGDPDEQYF	TGTGCCAGCTCACCACAATCCCTACTAGCGGGAGATCCCGACGAGCAGTACTTC
TRBV19	TRBD2	TRBJ2-3	.	CASSIAGSGGVKDTQYF	TGTGCCAGTAGTATAGCGGGCAGCGGGGGGGTGAAAGATACGCAGTATTTT
TRBV6-4	TRBD1	TRBJ2-1	few	CASSLPRDRSTASYNEQFF	TGTGCCAGCAGTCTCCCCCGGGACAGGTCCACCGCCTCCTACAATGAGCAGTTCTTC
TRBV11-3	TRBD1	TRBJ2-5	.	CASSPRTGRYQETQYF	TGTGCCAGCAGCCCCCGGACAGGGAGGTATCAAGAGACCCAGTACTTC
TRBV2	.	TRBJ1-6	.	CASSPLARGNNSPLHF	TGTGCCAGCAGCCCCTTAGCCAGGGGTAATAATTCACCCCTCCACTTT
TRBV11-2	TRBD1	TRBJ1-1	.	CASSSQGVEAFF	TGTGCCAGCAGCTCTCAGGGGGTGGAAGCTTTCTTT
TRBV30	.	TRBJ1-1	.	CAWSEGPDTEAFF	TGTGCCTGGAGTGAGGGGCCCGACACTGAAGCTTTCTTT
TRBV29-1	.	TRBJ2-7	.	CSVRDGQGGEQYF	TGCAGCGTGAGGGACGGGCAGGGAGGCGAGCAGTACTTC
TRBV28	.	TRBJ1-6	.	CASSPRWGGNSPLHF	TGTGCCAGCAGTCCCCGCTGGGGGGGGAATTCACCCCTCCACTTT
TRBV5-5	.	TRBJ1-5	.	CASSSTGNQPQHF	TGTGCCAGCAGTTCTACAGGGAATCAGCCCCAGCATTTT
TRBV15	TRBD1	TRBJ1-4	.	CATSRRDRGGSEKLFF	TGTGCCACCAGCAGACGGGACAGGGGTGGGAGTGAAAAACTGTTTTTT